The T cell receptor (beta chain) described here comes from a study of blood T cell repertoires in COVID-19. Background on the study: Acute and convalescent COVID-19 samples came from the United States, Italy and Spain.

Germline V CDR1 and CDR2: MRHNA, SNTAGT. The CDR3 has 15 residues. Trimming at V came to 3 bases and at J to 8 bases, leaving 9 bases not matched to a gene. The repertoire was sequenced with immunoSEQ multiplex PCR; TCRdb's copy has only in-frame clones and lacks some. The data contain about 300,000 clones, roughly 89% of them singletons. The chain has TRBV6-4 and TRBJ1-2; 10 bases are shared with TRBD1. Specimen: PBMCs or T cells enriched from blood (not recorded which). This clonotype was sampled from a woman aged 45 to 65 who had been exposed to COVID-19. CDR3 sequence reads: CASSDLPGQGSGYTF. DNA of the CDR3: TGTGCCAGCAGTGATTTACCGGGACAGGGGTCCGGCTACACCTTC.